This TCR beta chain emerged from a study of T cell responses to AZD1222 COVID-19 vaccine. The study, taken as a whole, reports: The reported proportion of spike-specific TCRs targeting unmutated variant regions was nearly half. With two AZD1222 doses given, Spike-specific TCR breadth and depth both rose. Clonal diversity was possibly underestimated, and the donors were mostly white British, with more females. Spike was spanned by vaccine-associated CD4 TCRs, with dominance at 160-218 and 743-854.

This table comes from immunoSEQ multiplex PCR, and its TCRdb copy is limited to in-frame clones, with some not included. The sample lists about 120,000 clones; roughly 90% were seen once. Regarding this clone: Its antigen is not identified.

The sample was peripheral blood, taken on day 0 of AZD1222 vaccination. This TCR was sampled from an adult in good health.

This chain's CDR3 is CASNSQVGRITDTQYF. The CDR3 bases are TGTGCCAGTAACTCTCAGGTGGGGCGGATAACAGATACGCAGTATTTT. The chain is built from TRBV19 and TRBJ2-3, with D possibly matching TRBD1 (5 bases). Germline V CDR1 and CDR2: LNHDA, SQIVND (reference sequence). Trimming pared 7 bases from V and 3 bases from J, leaving 20 bases between. The CDR3 has 16 residues. The complete variable domain, with remaining parts taken from reference TRBV19 and TRBJ2-3, reads DGGITQSPKYLFRKEGQNVTLSCEQNLNHDAMYWYRQDPGQGLRLIYYSQIVNDFQKGDIAEGYSVSREKKESFPLTVTSAQKNPTAFYLCASNSQVGRITDTQYFGPGTRLTVL.